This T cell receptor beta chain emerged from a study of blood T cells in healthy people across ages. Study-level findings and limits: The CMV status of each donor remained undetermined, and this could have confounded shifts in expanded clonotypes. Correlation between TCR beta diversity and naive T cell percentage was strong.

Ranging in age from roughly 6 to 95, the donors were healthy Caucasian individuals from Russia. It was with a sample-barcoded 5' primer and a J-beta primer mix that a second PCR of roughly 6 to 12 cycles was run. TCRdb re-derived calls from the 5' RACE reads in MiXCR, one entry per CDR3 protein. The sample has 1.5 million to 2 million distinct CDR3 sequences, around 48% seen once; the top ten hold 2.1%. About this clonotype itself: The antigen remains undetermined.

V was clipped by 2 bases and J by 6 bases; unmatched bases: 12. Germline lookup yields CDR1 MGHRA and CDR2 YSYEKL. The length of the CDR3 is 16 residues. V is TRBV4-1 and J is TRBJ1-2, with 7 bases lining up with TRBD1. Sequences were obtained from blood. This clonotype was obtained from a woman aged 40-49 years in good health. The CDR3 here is CASSQPRDGTADGYTF. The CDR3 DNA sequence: TGCGCCAGCAGCCAACCCCGGGATGGGACAGCTGATGGCTACACCTTC.